This entry lists 13 T cell receptor beta chains sequenced from one sample in a study of radiotherapy plus CTLA-4 blockade in lung cancer. Clones were sequenced by immunoSEQ multiplex PCR, and TCRdb holds only the in-frame ones, with some missing. The sample includes about 49,000 clones, roughly 84% of them seen just once. The source material was peripheral blood, sampled from a patient treated with radiotherapy plus ipilimumab. The receptors originated from a human donor with non-small cell lung cancer whose response to radiotherapy plus ipilimumab could not be evaluated.

The chain carries TRBV5-1 and TRBJ2-2; D unclear. The CDR3 sequence is 12 residues long. Germline CDR1 reads SGHRS; CDR2 reads YFSETQ. The V gene lost 4 bases and the J gene lost 3 bases, with 4 bases spanning the gap. The CDR3 DNA reads as TGCGCCAGCAGCCGGGACACCGGGGAGCTGTTTTTT. It is translated as CASSRDTGELFF.

The rearrangement links TRBV27 to TRBJ1-5; the match to TRBD1 covers 9 bases. The length of the CDR3 is 17 residues. From germline, CDR1 is MNHEY and CDR2 SMNVEV (reference sequence). The ends lost 4 bases at V and 0 bases at J; junction bases unmatched: 7. The CDR3 sequence: CASSSGTGRYSNQPQHF. CDR3 in DNA: TGTGCCAGCAGTTCAGGGACAGGGCGGTATAGCAATCAGCCCCAGCATTTT.

V is TRBV5-1 and J is TRBJ2-3; possible D gene TRBD2, 5 bases. CDR3 length: 14 residues. Trimming took off 4 bases at V and 5 bases at J, with 14 bases between the two ends. Looked up from germline, CDR1 is SGHRS and CDR2 is YFSETQ. CDR3 amino acids: CASSPHGSGDTQYF. The CDR3, as DNA: TGCGCCAGCAGCCCACACGGCAGCGGAGATACGCAGTATTTT.

This clone came up once. The chain is built from TRBV5-1 and TRBJ2-7; 10 bases map to TRBD1. The CDR3 sequence is 14 residues long. The germline gives CDR1 SGHRS, CDR2 YFSETQ. The J segment lost 4 bases and the V segment lost 5 bases, leaving 6 bases of the junction unmatched. The CDR3 DNA follows: TGCGCCAGCAGTTCGGACAGGGGGATGTACGAGCAGTACTTC. It translates to CASSSDRGMYEQYF.

The chain is built from TRBV7-2 and TRBJ2-1; weak D call: TRBD2 (6 bases). CDR3 length: 15 residues. Trimming cost V 1 base and J 6 bases, with 13 bases left between them. Germline V lookup: CDR1 SGHTA, CDR2 FQGNSA. CDR3 sequence (DNA): TGTGCCAGCAGCTTAGGGGCGCTGGGGGGCAATGAGCAGTTCTTC. Encoded protein: CASSLGALGGNEQFF.

This chain links TRBV5-1 with TRBJ1-5, with 7 bases aligning to TRBD1. The CDR3 loop spans 15 amino acids. The V gene end was trimmed by 3 bases and the J gene end by 12 bases; junction bases not matched to a gene: 15. Germline V gene data show CDR1 as SGHRS and CDR2 as YFSETQ. The CDR3 nucleotides read TGCGCCAGCAGCTCGCCTACGGACAGGCCTGGGGGCCAGCATTTT. It encodes CASSSPTDRPGGQHF. Full variable domain (rest looked up from reference TRBV5-1 and TRBJ1-5): KAGVTQTPRYLIKTRGQQVTLSCSPISGHRSVSWYQQTPGQGLQFLFEYFSETQRNKGNFPGRFSGRQFSNSRSEMNVSTLELGDSALYLCASSSPTDRPGGQHFGDGTRLSIL.

This chain links TRBV13 with TRBJ2-5; tentatively, D is TRBD2 (6 bases). Trimming pared 4 bases from V and 2 bases from J, leaving 8 bases between. The germline V gene encodes CDR1 PRHDT and CDR2 FYEKMQ (reference sequence). The CDR3 consists of 13 residues. This chain's CDR3 is CASSSGGQETQYF. CDR3 DNA sequence: TGTGCCAGCAGCTCCGGAGGGCAAGAGACCCAGTACTTC.

The genes are TRBV5-1 and TRBJ2-1, with TRBD2 identical over 9 bases. This CDR3 is built from 16 residues. The V segment lost 0 bases and the J segment 8 bases; nucleotides outside the gene matches: 9. Germline CDR1 is SGHRS and CDR2 is YFSETQ. The DNA for the CDR3 is TGCGCCAGCAGCTTGGTAAGGGCGGGAGGGCGCGATGAGCAGTTCTTC. Its translation is CASSLVRAGGRDEQFF.

The chain uses TRBV30 and TRBJ1-5, with D maybe TRBD1 (6 bases). Germline CDR1 reads GTSNPN; CDR2 reads SVGIG (reference sequence). Trimming left V 3 bases short and J 6 bases short, with 12 bases between. The CDR3 spans 13 residues. CDR3: CAWSTQGIQPQHF. The CDR3 bases are TGTGCCTGGAGCACACAGGGCATTCAGCCCCAGCATTTT.

The V gene is TRBV21-1, the J gene TRBJ2-1; the D call of TRBD2 is as the table states it, not checked on the DNA. TRBV21-1 is an annotated pseudogene. The CDR3 length is 14 residues. CDR3 loop: CASAVGSRGNEQFF. Here the CDR3 DNA reads TGTGCCAGCGCAGTGGGGTCCCGGGGCAATGAGCAGTTCTTC.

This chain uses TRBV25-1 with TRBJ2-5; weak D call: TRBD2 (5 bases). The CDR3 loop spans 15 amino acids. Germline V gene sequence: CDR1 MGHDK, CDR2 SYGVNS. The V gene lost 2 bases and the J gene lost 4 bases, with 14 bases spanning the gap. The CDR3 DNA reads TGTGCCAGCAGTGAACACGGGATTTTATTAGAGACCCAGTACTTC. Translation: CASSEHGILLETQYF.

The rearrangement links TRBV5-1 to TRBJ1-1, with D possibly being TRBD1 (6 bases). V was cut by 0 bases and J by 6 bases, with 12 bases left in between. This CDR3 has 14 residues. Germline V gives CDR1 SGHRS, CDR2 YFSETQ. The CDR3 coding sequence is TGCGCCAGCAGCTTGGTTCAGGGGAGGGCTGAAGCTTTCTTT. It codes for CASSLVQGRAEAFF.

The CDR3 loop reads CASSHRQVPYGYTF. The DNA of the CDR3 is TGTGCCAGCAGCCACAGACAGGTTCCCTATGGCTACACCTTC. The gene calls are TRBV7-9 and TRBJ1-2; tentative D call: TRBD1 (6 bases). This CDR3 is 14 amino acids long. Deletions cut 5 bases from V and 4 bases from J, with 14 bases between. Germline-derived CDR1 and CDR2 are SEHNR and FQNEAQ (reference sequence). The full variable domain, in which reference TRBV7-9 and TRBJ1-2 provide the parts outside the CDR3, is DTGVSQNPRHKITKRGQNVTFRCDPISEHNRLYWYRQTLGQGPEFLTYFQNEAQLEKSRLLSDRFSAERPKGSFSTLEIQRTEQGDSAMYLCASSHRQVPYGYTFGSGTRLTVV.